Presented here are 17 T cell receptor beta chains from one specimen sequenced in a study of blood T cell repertoires in COVID-19. Sequencing was performed with immunoSEQ multiplex PCR; in TCRdb, only in-frame clones are kept and a portion is missing. The sample holds approximately 120,000 clones, approximately 90% seen once. The sequenced material came from peripheral blood. The receptors originated from a human donor in a cohort sampled during active COVID-19.

The chain carries TRBV7-2 and TRBJ2-3; unclear D gene. The CDR3 is 16 amino acids. The germline V gene encodes CDR1 SGHTA and CDR2 FQGNSA. The germline V and J ends were trimmed by 1 base and 0 bases, with 11 bases remaining between them. This CDR3 reads CASSLELTSSTDTQYF. The CDR3 DNA is TGTGCCAGCAGCTTAGAACTTACCTCTAGCACAGATACGCAGTATTTT. Full variable domain (remainder filled in from reference TRBV7-2 and TRBJ2-3): GAGVSQSPSNKVTEKGKDVELRCDPISGHTALYWYRQSLGQGLEFLIYFQGNSAPDKSGLPSDRFSAERTGGSVSTLTIQRTQQEDSAVYLCASSLELTSSTDTQYFGPGTRLTVL.

The CDR3 DNA is TGTGCCAGCAGCTTCGGGGGAGGCAAAAACATTCAGTACTTC. Encoded protein: CASSFGGGKNIQYF. The chain joins TRBV5-4 to TRBJ2-4; the D gene is possibly TRBD2 (6 bases). V gave up 2 bases and J gave up 3 bases, with 9 bases separating them. CDR3 length: 14 residues. Germline V CDR1 and CDR2: SGHNT, YYREEE (reference sequence). Variable domain in full (rest from reference TRBV5-4 and TRBJ2-4): ETGVTQSPTHLIKTRGQQVTLRCSSQSGHNTVSWYQQALGQGPQFIFQYYREEENGRGNFPPRFSGLQFPNYSSELNVNALELDDSALYLCASSFGGGKNIQYFGAGTRLSVL.

The rearrangement links TRBV30 to TRBJ1-2; 8 bases map to TRBD1. The CDR3 consists of 16 residues. Germline loops: CDR1 GTSNPN, CDR2 SVGIG (reference sequence). V lost 0 bases to trimming and J lost 5 bases; unmatched junction nucleotides: 11. The DNA for the CDR3 is TGTGCCTGGAGTGTACAGGGGGACCGGGTTGGTTATGGCTACACCTTC. Protein: CAWSVQGDRVGYGYTF.

This rearrangement joins TRBV7-9 to TRBJ2-3; 8 bases agree with TRBD1. CDR1 and CDR2 (germline): SEHNR, FQNEAQ (reference sequence). V lost 6 bases and J lost 1; bases outside the gene matches: 3. The CDR3 has 14 amino acids. The CDR3 bases are TGTGCCAGCAGAACGGGACAGGGCACAGATACGCAGTATTTT. This sequence encodes CASRTGQGTDTQYF.

This sequence joins TRBV10-3 and TRBJ2-5, with D possibly being TRBD2 (6 bases). The CDR3 totals 14 residues. CDR1 and CDR2 (germline): ENHRY, SYGVKD. Trimming removed 2 bases from V and 5 bases from J, with 12 bases in between. The CDR3 DNA is TGTGCCATCAGTGAGGGGCCGGGGGATGAGACCCAGTACTTC. Protein: CAISEGPGDETQYF.

V usage is TRBV19 and J usage is TRBJ1-2; possible D gene TRBD1, 5 bases. V was clipped by 5 bases and J by 1 base, with 8 bases between them. Per germline, CDR1 LNHDA and CDR2 SQIVND (reference sequence). CDR3 length: 13 amino acids. The CDR3: CASSSQDNYGYTF. As DNA, the CDR3 is TGTGCCAGTAGTTCACAGGATAACTATGGCTACACCTTC.

J is TRBJ2-5 and V is TRBV6-5; D gene ambiguous. Trimming cost V 5 bases and J 9 bases, with 13 bases left between them. Germline CDR1 reads MNHEY; CDR2 reads SVGAGI. This CDR3 has 12 amino acids. CDR3 sequence reads: CASSKLGEAQYF. CDR3 DNA sequence: TGTGCCAGCAGTAAGCTAGGTGAGGCCCAGTACTTC.

V usage is TRBV4-1 and J usage is TRBJ1-1, with D tentatively TRBD1 (5 bases). Germline CDR1 is MGHRA and CDR2 is YSYEKL. The CDR3 loop spans 13 amino acids. The V end was cut by 1 base, the J end by 5 bases, with 8 bases between. CDR3 amino acids: CASSQARATEAFF. The CDR3, as DNA: TGCGCCAGCAGCCAAGCCAGGGCGACTGAAGCTTTCTTT.

The V call is TRBV19, the J call TRBJ2-2, with 7 bases fitting TRBD1. The junction had 9 bases not matched to a gene; V was cut back by 3 bases and J by 2 bases. Germline assignment: CDR1 LNHDA and CDR2 SQIVND (reference sequence). The CDR3 sequence is 17 residues long. CDR3 protein: CASSIGFGTVNTGELFF. CDR3 in DNA: TGTGCCAGTAGTATTGGTTTTGGGACAGTTAACACCGGGGAGCTGTTTTTT.

The chain recombines TRBV28 with TRBJ2-3; 14 bases map to TRBD2. The CDR3 consists of 15 residues. Trimming at V came to 5 bases and at J to 4 bases, leaving 2 bases not matched to a gene. The V gene's germline CDR1 is MDHEN and CDR2 SYDVKM. The CDR3 reads CASSRLAGGADTQYF. The DNA for the CDR3 is TGTGCCAGCAGTCGACTAGCGGGAGGGGCAGATACGCAGTATTTT.

This rearrangement joins TRBV7-2 to TRBJ2-7, with TRBD2 matching over 9 bases. Unmatched junction bases numbered 5, after V lost 5 bases and J lost 6 bases. Per the germline V gene, CDR1 is SGHTA and CDR2 is FQGNSA. The CDR3 is 13 amino acids. The CDR3 coding sequence is TGTGCCAGCAGCACTGGGACTAGCATCGAGCAGTACTTC. Its protein is CASSTGTSIEQYF.

The rearrangement joins TRBV29-1 to TRBJ2-7; 8 nucleotides match TRBD1. Unmatched junction bases numbered 10, after V lost 6 bases and J lost 6 bases. The V gene's germline CDR1 is SQVTM and CDR2 ANQGSEA. The CDR3 is made up of 13 amino acids. The CDR3 protein is CSVGGQGFPEQYF. The CDR3 bases are TGCAGCGTCGGAGGACAGGGATTCCCCGAGCAGTACTTC.

J is TRBJ1-1 and V is TRBV7-9; D is uncertain. The CDR3 is 14 residues long. V lost 1 base, J lost 6 bases, and 12 bases lay in between. Looked up from germline, CDR1 is SEHNR and CDR2 is FQNEAQ (reference sequence). As DNA, the CDR3 is TGTGCCAGCAGCTTAGAGGTGCGAGGATCTGAAGCTTTCTTT. Translating gives CASSLEVRGSEAFF.

A single count supports this clone. This chain joins TRBV6-5 and TRBJ2-1; 11 bases align to TRBD2. The ends lost 6 bases at V and 8 bases at J; junction bases unmatched: 9. This CDR3 is 15 amino acids long. Looked up from germline, CDR1 is MNHEY and CDR2 is SVGAGI. The CDR3 coding sequence is TGTGCCAGCAGGACCTCTCTAGCGGGGGGCCATGAGCAGTTCTTC. Amino acid sequence: CASRTSLAGGHEQFF.

A few counts support this clone. This chain connects TRBV2 to TRBJ1-2; D might be TRBD1 (5 bases). Germline CDR1 SNHLY, CDR2 FYNNEI. The CDR3 sequence is 12 residues long. The V and J ends lost 6 bases and 6 bases respectively, with 11 bases between them. CDR3 sequence (DNA): TGTGCCAGCAGGGGGCTGTTGGATGGCTACACCTTC. Protein product: CASRGLLDGYTF.

The rearrangement joins TRBV7-9 to TRBJ2-3, with D possibly being TRBD1 (5 bases). The CDR3 is 18 residues long. The germline CDR1 and CDR2 sequences are SEHNR and FQNEAQ (reference sequence). V shed 1 base and J shed 0 bases, with 17 bases lying between them. The CDR3 coding sequence is TGTGCCAGCAGCTTAGGGCCGAACAGGCTTTCTAGCACAGATACGCAGTATTTT. Translated: CASSLGPNRLSSTDTQYF.

This clone was detected once. This same CDR3 is encoded by further DNA sequences in the sample. The rearrangement links TRBV11-2 to TRBJ2-1; 9 nucleotides line up with TRBD2. The CDR3 totals 15 residues. J was trimmed by 4 bases and V by 1 base; bases with no gene match: 2. Looked up from germline, CDR1 is SGHAT and CDR2 is FQNNGV. CDR3 residues: CASSLGLAGYNEQFF. Here the CDR3 DNA reads TGTGCCAGCAGCTTAGGGCTAGCGGGGTACAATGAGCAGTTCTTC. The whole variable domain, filled in from reference TRBV11-2 and TRBJ2-1, reads EAGVAQSPRYKIIEKRQSVAFWCNPISGHATLYWYQQILGQGPKLLIQFQNNGVVDDSQLPKDRFSAERLKGVDSTLKIQPAKLEDSAVYLCASSLGLAGYNEQFFGPGTRLTVL.